Reported below is one T cell receptor (beta chain). Its antigen is undetermined. Within the sample, other DNA sequences also encode this same CDR3. There are 16 residues in the CDR3. In germline, CDR1 is MGHDK, CDR2 SYGVNS. With V trimmed by 1 base and J by 7 bases, 10 bases remained unmatched. Libraries were prepared by immunoSEQ multiplex PCR; TCRdb keeps only in-frame clonotypes and omits some of them. The repertoire holds around 25,000 clones, with 60% to 80% as singletons. The study sampled blood at baseline, cycle 4 day 1, and cycle 7 day 1. This sample stems from a study of OX40 agonist ivuxolimab in advanced cancers. Study-level information: The diagnoses of dose-escalation patients were hepatocellular carcinoma, melanoma, renal cell or head and neck cancer.

The study's findings and limits: CD4+ and CD8+ T cells in blood underwent clonal expansion by week 6 at 0.1 to 3.0 mg/kg. Some nonresponders additionally presented with little normalized T-cell clonal expansion.

V and J are TRBV25-1 and TRBJ1-5; 7 bases agree with TRBD1. Sample: CD4+ or CD8+ T cells sorted from blood, taken in a trial of the OX40 agonist ivuxolimab. The TCR was taken from an adult with an advanced solid tumor such as melanoma, head and neck, liver or kidney cancer. CDR3 coding DNA: TGTGCCAGCAGTGAATCAGGGGGGGGTCGGCGCCAGCCCCAGCATTTT. Amino acid sequence: CASSESGGGRRQPQHF.